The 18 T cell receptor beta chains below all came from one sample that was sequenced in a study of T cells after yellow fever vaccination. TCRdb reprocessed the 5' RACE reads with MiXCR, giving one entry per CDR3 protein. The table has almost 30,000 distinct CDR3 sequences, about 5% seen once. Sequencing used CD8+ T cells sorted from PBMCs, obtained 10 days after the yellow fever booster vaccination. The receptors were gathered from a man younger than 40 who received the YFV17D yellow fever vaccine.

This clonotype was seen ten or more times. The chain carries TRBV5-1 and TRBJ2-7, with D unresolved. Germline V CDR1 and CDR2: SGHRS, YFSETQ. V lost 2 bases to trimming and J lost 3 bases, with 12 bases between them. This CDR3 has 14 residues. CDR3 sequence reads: CASSLDLGGYEQYF. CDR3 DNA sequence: TGCGCCAGCAGCTTAGACCTAGGCGGCTACGAGCAGTACTTC.

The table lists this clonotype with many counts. The CDR3 loop is CASSYGLSYEQYF. DNA of the CDR3: TGTGCCAGCAGTTACGGCCTCTCCTACGAGCAGTACTTC. The V gene is TRBV6-5, the J gene TRBJ2-7; D not certain. Germline CDR1 and CDR2: MNHEY and SVGAGI. The length of the CDR3 is 13 residues. The V end was cut by 2 bases, the J end by 0 bases, with 5 bases between.

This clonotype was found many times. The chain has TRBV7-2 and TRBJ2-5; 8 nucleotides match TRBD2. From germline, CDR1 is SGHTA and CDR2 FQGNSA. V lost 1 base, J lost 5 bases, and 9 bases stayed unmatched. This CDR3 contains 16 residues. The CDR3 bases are TGTGCCAGCAGCTTAGGGGTAGCGGGAATGAGGGAGACCCAGTACTTC. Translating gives CASSLGVAGMRETQYF.

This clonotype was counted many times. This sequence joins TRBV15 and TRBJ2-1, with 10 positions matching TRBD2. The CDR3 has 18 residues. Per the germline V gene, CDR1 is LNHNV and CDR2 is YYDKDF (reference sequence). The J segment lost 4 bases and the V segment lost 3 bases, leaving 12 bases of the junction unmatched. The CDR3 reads CATSSPGDLAGVYNEQFF. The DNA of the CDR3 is TGTGCCACCAGCAGCCCTGGGGATCTAGCGGGAGTATACAATGAGCAGTTCTTC.

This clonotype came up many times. The CDR3 region is CASSYSSSGPYEQYF. CDR3 nucleotide sequence: TGTGCCAGCAGTTACTCTTCCAGCGGACCTTACGAGCAGTACTTC. The chain employs TRBV6-5 and TRBJ2-7, with D possibly matching TRBD2 (5 bases). The germline gives CDR1 MNHEY, CDR2 SVGAGI. V shed 0 bases and J shed 4 bases, with 13 bases lying between them. The CDR3 loop spans 15 amino acids.

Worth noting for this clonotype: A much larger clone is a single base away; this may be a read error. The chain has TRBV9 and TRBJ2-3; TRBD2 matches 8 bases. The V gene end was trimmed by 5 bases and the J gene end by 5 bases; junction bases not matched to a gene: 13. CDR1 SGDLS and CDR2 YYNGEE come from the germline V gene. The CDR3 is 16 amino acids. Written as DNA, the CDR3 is TGTGCCAGCAGTGCCCAAGCGGGGGACTTGGTAGATACGCAGTATTTT. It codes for CASSAQAGDLVDTQYF.

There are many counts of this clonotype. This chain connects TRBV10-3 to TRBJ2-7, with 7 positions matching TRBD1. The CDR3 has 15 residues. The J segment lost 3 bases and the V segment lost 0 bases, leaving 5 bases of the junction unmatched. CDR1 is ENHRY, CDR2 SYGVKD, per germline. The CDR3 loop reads CAISESYDRDYEQYF. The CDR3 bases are TGTGCCATCAGTGAGTCATACGACAGGGACTACGAGCAGTACTTC.

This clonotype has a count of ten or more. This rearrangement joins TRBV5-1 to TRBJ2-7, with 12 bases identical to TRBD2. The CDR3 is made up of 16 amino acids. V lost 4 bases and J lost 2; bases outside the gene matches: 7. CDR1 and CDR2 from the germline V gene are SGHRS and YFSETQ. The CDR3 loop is CASSTWGTSGPYEQYF. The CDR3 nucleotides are TGCGCCAGCAGCACCTGGGGGACTAGCGGGCCCTACGAGCAGTACTTC.

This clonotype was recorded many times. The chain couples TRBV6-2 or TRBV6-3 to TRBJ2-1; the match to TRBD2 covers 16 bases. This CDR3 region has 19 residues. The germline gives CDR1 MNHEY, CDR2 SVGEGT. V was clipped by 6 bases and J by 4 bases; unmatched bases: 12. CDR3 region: CASSRLGLAGGGGYNEQFF. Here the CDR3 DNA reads TGTGCCAGCAGCCGCCTGGGACTAGCGGGAGGGGGGGGATACAATGAGCAGTTCTTC.

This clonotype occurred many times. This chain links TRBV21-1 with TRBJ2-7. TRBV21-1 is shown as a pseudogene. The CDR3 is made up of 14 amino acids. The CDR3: CASSSNRASYEQYF. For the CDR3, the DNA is TGTGCCAGCAGCTCAAACAGGGCTTCCTACGAGCAGTACTTC.

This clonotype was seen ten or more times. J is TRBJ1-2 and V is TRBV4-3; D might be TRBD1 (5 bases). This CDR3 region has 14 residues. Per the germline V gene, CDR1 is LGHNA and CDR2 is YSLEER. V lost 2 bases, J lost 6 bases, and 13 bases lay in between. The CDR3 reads CASSQRLGGDGYTF. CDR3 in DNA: TGCGCCAGCAGCCAACGGTTGGGGGGGGATGGCTACACCTTC.

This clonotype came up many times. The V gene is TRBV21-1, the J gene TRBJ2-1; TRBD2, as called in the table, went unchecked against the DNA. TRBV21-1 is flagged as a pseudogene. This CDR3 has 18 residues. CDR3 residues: CASNQGIAGGISYNEQFF. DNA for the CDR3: TGTGCCAGCAACCAAGGGATAGCGGGAGGGATCTCCTACAATGAGCAGTTCTTC.

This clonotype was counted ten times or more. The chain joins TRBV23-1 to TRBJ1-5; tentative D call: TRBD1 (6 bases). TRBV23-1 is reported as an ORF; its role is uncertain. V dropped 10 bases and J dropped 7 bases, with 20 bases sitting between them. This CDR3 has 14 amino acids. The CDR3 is CANLPPQGPQPQHF. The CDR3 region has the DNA TGCGCCAACCTCCCCCCCCAGGGGCCCCAGCCCCAGCATTTT.

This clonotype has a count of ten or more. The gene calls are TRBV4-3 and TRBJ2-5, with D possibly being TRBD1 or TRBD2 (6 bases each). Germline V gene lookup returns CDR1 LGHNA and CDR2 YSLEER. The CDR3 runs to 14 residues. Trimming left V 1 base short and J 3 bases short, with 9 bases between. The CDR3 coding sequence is TGCGCCAGCAGCCAAGTCGGGGGCGAAGAGACCCAGTACTTC. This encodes CASSQVGGEETQYF.

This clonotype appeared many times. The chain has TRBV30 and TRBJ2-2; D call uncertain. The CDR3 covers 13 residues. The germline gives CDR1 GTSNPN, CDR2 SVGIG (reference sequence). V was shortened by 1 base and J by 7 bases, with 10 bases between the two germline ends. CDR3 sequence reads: CAWSDAVGGELFF. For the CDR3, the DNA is TGTGCCTGGAGTGATGCGGTCGGCGGGGAGCTGTTTTTT.

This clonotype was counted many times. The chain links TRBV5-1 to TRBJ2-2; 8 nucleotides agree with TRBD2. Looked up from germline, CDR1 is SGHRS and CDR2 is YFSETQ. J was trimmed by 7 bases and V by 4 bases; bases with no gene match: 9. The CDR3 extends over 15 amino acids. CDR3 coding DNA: TGCGCCAGCAGCCCCCACTTCGCGGGAGGCGGGGAGCTGTTTTTT. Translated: CASSPHFAGGGELFF.

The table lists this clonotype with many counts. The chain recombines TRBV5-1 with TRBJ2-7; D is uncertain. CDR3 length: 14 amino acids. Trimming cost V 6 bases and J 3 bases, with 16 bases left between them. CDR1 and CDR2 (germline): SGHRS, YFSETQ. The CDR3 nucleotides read TGCGCCAGCAAAACTTGGAACCAGGACTACGAGCAGTACTTC. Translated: CASKTWNQDYEQYF.

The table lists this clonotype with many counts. For the CDR3, the DNA is TGCGCCAGCAGCCAAGATTTAACGGGACAGTTCTATGAGACCCAGTACTTC. Its translation is CASSQDLTGQFYETQYF. J is TRBJ2-5 and V is TRBV4-3; 7 bases fit TRBD1. The V and J ends lost 0 bases and 5 bases, in that order; junction bases with no gene match: 12. From germline, CDR1 is LGHNA and CDR2 YSLEER. The CDR3 is 17 residues long.